This TCR beta chain appears in the sequencing data of a study of OX40 agonist ivuxolimab in advanced cancers. About the research overall: Every 2 weeks, patients received ivuxolimab intravenously, dosed at 0.01 to 10 mg/kg. The dose-escalation cohort was about 80% male, with a mean age of around 60 years, ranging about 23 to 79. General study findings and limits: Expanded peripheral T-cell antigen specificity went undetermined. Certain nonresponding patients likewise had low normalized T-cell clonal expansion.

Clones were read by immunoSEQ multiplex PCR, and TCRdb kept only the in-frame ones, dropping some. The data show about 72,000 clones, with around nine tenths seen just once and around 2.4% held by the top ten. Details on this clone: As yet, its antigen is unknown.

The receptor was isolated from an adult with an advanced solid tumor such as melanoma, head and neck, liver or kidney cancer. Material: CD4+ or CD8+ T cells sorted from blood, obtained in a trial of the OX40 agonist ivuxolimab.

The CDR3 region has the DNA TGTGCCAGCAGCTTAGCCACTACGGGGGAGCAGTACTTC. As protein: CASSLATTGEQYF. This rearrangement joins TRBV7-2 to TRBJ2-7; perhaps TRBD2 as D (5 bases). V was trimmed by 0 bases and J by 7 bases, leaving 10 bases between them. The V gene's germline CDR1 is SGHTA and CDR2 FQGNSA. This CDR3 contains 13 residues.